The 5 T cell receptor beta chains listed next were all sequenced from one sample in a study of cytomegalovirus exposure and HLA in healthy donors. The PCR ran on 60 Vbeta and 13 Jbeta primers. Assay: immunoSEQ multiplex PCR; the TCRdb copy retains only in-frame clones and omits some. The profile shows about 110,000 clones, around 67% of them singletons. Sequencing was carried out using PBMCs. These receptors all stem from a middle-aged woman in good health and CMV-seronegative.

V usage is TRBV28 and J usage is TRBJ1-2; the D gene is possibly TRBD1 (6 bases). The CDR3 contains 14 residues. The germline CDR1 and CDR2 sequences are MDHEN and SYDVKM. V shed 1 base and J shed 2 bases, with 8 bases lying between them. CDR3 loop: CASSLLTGNYGYTF. For the CDR3, the DNA is TGTGCCAGCAGTTTATTGACAGGAAACTATGGCTACACCTTC.

This rearrangement joins TRBV20-1 to TRBJ2-3; unclear D gene. The CDR3 runs to 9 residues. From germline, CDR1 is DFQATT and CDR2 SNEGSKA (reference sequence). CDR3 sequence reads: CTPQDTQYF. CDR3 sequence (DNA): TGCACCCCCCAGGATACGCAGTATTTT.

This chain uses TRBV4-3 with TRBJ1-3; D unclear. V was trimmed by 1 base and J by 4 bases, leaving 8 bases between them. The CDR3 is made up of 14 amino acids. Germline CDR1 is LGHNA and CDR2 is YSLEER. The CDR3 spells CASSQGAGGNTIYF. The CDR3 nucleotides are TGCGCCAGCAGCCAAGGGGCGGGCGGAAACACCATATATTTT.

V usage is TRBV28 and J usage is TRBJ2-7; 7 bases map to TRBD1. CDR1 is MDHEN and CDR2 is SYDVKM in the germline V gene. V gave up 0 bases and J gave up 3 bases; unmatched junction bases: 8. This CDR3 is built from 16 residues. CDR3: CASSLWRGPLNYEQYF. As DNA, the CDR3 is TGTGCCAGCAGTTTATGGAGGGGGCCCCTAAACTACGAGCAGTACTTC.

The chain links TRBV2 to TRBJ2-2; tentatively, D is TRBD1 (5 bases). The CDR3 extends over 18 amino acids. Germline V gives CDR1 SNHLY, CDR2 FYNNEI. Deletions cut 4 bases from V and 4 bases from J, with 22 bases between. The CDR3 sequence is CASSGYGRAAVGTGELFF. The CDR3 DNA is TGTGCCAGCAGTGGGTATGGCAGGGCTGCCGTGGGCACCGGGGAGCTGTTTTTT.